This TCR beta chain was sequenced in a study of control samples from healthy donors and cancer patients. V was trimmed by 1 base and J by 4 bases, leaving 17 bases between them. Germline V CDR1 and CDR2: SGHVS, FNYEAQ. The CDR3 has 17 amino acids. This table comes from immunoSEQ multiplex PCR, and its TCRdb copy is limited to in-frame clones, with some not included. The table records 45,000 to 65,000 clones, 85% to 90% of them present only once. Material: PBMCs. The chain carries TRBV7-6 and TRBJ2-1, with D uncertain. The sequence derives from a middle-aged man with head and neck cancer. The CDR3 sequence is CASSLEGAAPQYNEQFF. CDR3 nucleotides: TGTGCCAGCAGCTTAGAGGGCGCCGCCCCACAGTACAATGAGCAGTTCTTC.